Each of the 8 T cell receptor beta chains below was sequenced from the same sample in a study of spatial heterogeneity in lung cancer. Noted time point: sample taken at primary tumor resection. Each CDR3 protein is one row after TCRdb ran MiXCR on the 5' RACE reads. The sample contains approximately 20,000 distinct CDR3 sequences, 3.5% to 5.5% of which appear only once. Sequenced material: PBMCs, taken at surgery. Every receptor here comes from a male donor with early-stage non-small cell lung cancer.

This clonotype was found many times. CDR3 bases: TGTGCCAGCTCAACTAGCAGAAATGACAACTACGAGCAGTACTTC. Its protein product is CASSTSRNDNYEQYF. The rearrangement joins TRBV18 to TRBJ2-7, with a weak D call TRBD2 (6 bases). Germline assignment: CDR1 KGHSH and CDR2 LQKENI. V shed 5 bases and J shed 3 bases, with 17 bases lying between them. This CDR3 comprises 15 residues. Complete variable domain (other parts from reference TRBV18 and TRBJ2-7): NAGVMQNPRHLVRRRGQEARLRCSPMKGHSHVYWYRQLPEEGLKFMVYLQKENIIDESGMPKERFSAEFPKEGPSILRIQQVVRGDSAAYFCASSTSRNDNYEQYFGPGTRLTVT.

This clonotype was recorded many times. The gene calls are TRBV6-5 and TRBJ2-5; a possible D gene is TRBD2 (6 bases). This CDR3 spans 15 amino acids. Germline V gene data show CDR1 as MNHEY and CDR2 as SVGAGI. Trimming shortened V by 5 bases and J by 5 bases, and 18 bases separated the two germline ends. Written as DNA, the CDR3 is TGTGCCAGCAGTCCCCTAGCGAACGCCGTCGAGACCCAGTACTTC. It encodes CASSPLANAVETQYF.

Concerning this clonotype itself: A much larger clone is a single base away; this may be a read error. The chain joins TRBV9 to TRBJ2-1; D may be TRBD1 (5 bases). Germline V gene sequence: CDR1 SGDLS, CDR2 YYNGEE. V was trimmed by 0 bases and J by 4 bases, leaving 8 bases between them. The CDR3 has 14 residues. CDR3 region: CASSVEGVYNEQFF. The DNA of the CDR3 is TGTGCCAGCAGCGTAGAAGGGGTGTACAATGAGCAGTTCTTC.

This clonotype occurred a few times. The chain has TRBV29-1 and TRBJ1-2; TRBD1 aligns across 7 bases. The CDR3 is made up of 12 amino acids. Germline-derived CDR1 and CDR2 are SQVTM and ANQGSEA. The J segment lost 9 bases and the V segment lost 7 bases, leaving 11 bases of the junction unmatched. The CDR3 DNA reads as TGCAGCGCTACCGGGACAGCCCTAAGCTACACCTTC. This encodes CSATGTALSYTF.

By share of the sample, this clonotype is medium-sized. In DNA form, the CDR3 reads TGTGCCAGCAGTTCCTGGACAGGGAACTCACCCCTCCACTTT. Encoded protein: CASSSWTGNSPLHF. V gene TRBV2 combines with J gene TRBJ1-6; 8 bases agree with TRBD1. The V and J ends lost 5 bases and 10 bases, in that order; junction bases with no gene match: 7. This CDR3 has 14 amino acids. Germline CDR1 reads SNHLY; CDR2 reads FYNNEI.

This clonotype was found a few times. The chain is built from TRBV20-1 and TRBJ2-5; D may be TRBD2 (7 bases). Germline V lookup: CDR1 DFQATT, CDR2 SNEGSKA (reference sequence). There are 14 residues in the CDR3. The germline V and J ends were trimmed by 4 bases and 5 bases, with 17 bases remaining between them. The CDR3 reads CSAMRGGSAETQYF. In DNA form, the CDR3 reads TGCAGTGCTATGAGGGGGGGGTCGGCGGAGACCCAGTACTTC.

This clonotype came up many times. The J gene is TRBJ2-1, the V gene TRBV12-3 or TRBV12-4; 14 bases match TRBD2. This CDR3 comprises 17 residues. V dropped 1 base and J dropped 8; count of bases not matched to a gene: 7. The CDR3: CASSLVVGTSGGYEQFF. CDR3 nucleotide sequence: TGTGCCAGCAGTTTAGTCGTAGGGACTAGCGGGGGCTATGAGCAGTTCTTC.

This clonotype showed up many times. The chain has TRBV29-1 and TRBJ1-2, with a tentative D call TRBD1 (5 bases). Germline assignment: CDR1 SQVTM and CDR2 ANQGSEA. V lost 4 bases, J lost 4 bases, and 16 bases lay in between. The length of the CDR3 is 14 residues. The CDR3 is CSVVSTASSYGYTF. In DNA form, the CDR3 reads TGCAGCGTTGTATCGACAGCCTCCTCCTATGGCTACACCTTC.